What follows are 18 T cell receptor beta chains derived from one specimen sequenced in a study of T-cell memory formation after mild COVID-19. TCRdb redid the calling of the 5' RACE reads with MiXCR, one entry per CDR3 protein. This sample yields tens of thousands of distinct CDR3 sequences, of which more than 12% are seen a single time; approximately 40% belongs to the top ten. The specimen was PBMCs or a T cell subset sorted from them (not recorded which). These TCRs come from a man aged 18 to 29 who had mild COVID-19 (a few samples of this study predate the infection). Cell type and time point are not known.

The chain has TRBV27 and TRBJ1-1, with D possibly being TRBD1 (5 bases). CDR3 length: 14 amino acids. Germline V gene data show CDR1 as MNHEY and CDR2 as SMNVEV (reference sequence). V was shortened by 3 bases and J by 3 bases, with 11 bases between the two germline ends. In DNA form, the CDR3 reads TGTGCCAGCAGTTTGCTGGGAGGGGACACTGAAGCTTTCTTT. Protein: CASSLLGGDTEAFF.

J is TRBJ2-3 and V is TRBV15, with TRBD1 matching 10 bases. The CDR3 runs 17 residues. In germline, CDR1 is LNHNV, CDR2 YYDKDF (reference sequence). Unmatched junction bases numbered 14, after V lost 5 bases and J lost 6 bases. CDR3 in DNA: TGTGCCACCAGCGAAGAAGCCGGGACAGGGGTGGTGGATACGCAGTATTTT. Translating gives CATSEEAGTGVVDTQYF.

The chain joins TRBV5-8 to TRBJ1-1, with D hard to call. With 0 bases removed from V and 1 base from J, the gap between germline ends came to 4 bases. CDR1 and CDR2 from the germline V gene are SGHTS and YDEGEE. There are 13 residues in the CDR3. CDR3 bases: TGTGCCAGCAGCTTGGATTGGAACACTGAAGCTTTCTTT. Translated, it gives CASSLDWNTEAFF.

This clonotype was seen only a few times. The V gene is TRBV4-3, the J gene TRBJ2-1; 7 positions agree with TRBD1. V shed 2 bases and J 2 bases; nucleotides not matched to a gene: 3. Germline assignment: CDR1 LGHNA and CDR2 YSLEER. This CDR3 has 15 residues. CDR3 sequence: CASSQTGDPYNEQFF. CDR3 in DNA: TGCGCCAGCAGCCAAACAGGGGACCCCTACAATGAGCAGTTCTTC.

The chain employs TRBV2 and TRBJ2-7; 9 nucleotides agree with TRBD1. After removal of 7 bases from V and 5 bases from J, the junction contained 9 bases not matched to a gene. CDR1 and CDR2 from the germline V gene are SNHLY and FYNNEI. The length of the CDR3 is 14 residues. The CDR3 protein is CASTEGQGKHEQYV. The CDR3 region has the DNA TGTGCCAGCACCGAGGGACAGGGAAAACACGAGCAGTACGTC.

The chain couples TRBV14 to TRBJ2-5; D not resolved. This CDR3 comprises 14 residues. V was cut by 3 bases and J by 0 bases, with 8 bases left in between. The germline V gene has CDR1 SGHDN and CDR2 FVKESK. The DNA for the CDR3 is TGTGCCAGCAGCCAGGGTTGGGACCAAGAGACCCAGTACTTC. Translation gives CASSQGWDQETQYF.

This clonotype showed up many times. The V call is TRBV6-2 or TRBV6-3, the J call TRBJ2-5; no firm D call. Germline CDR1 reads MNHEY; CDR2 reads SVGEGT. The CDR3 runs 12 residues. Between the trimmed V and J ends, which lost 1 base and 0 bases, there was a span of 0 bases. CDR3 region: CASSYYQETQYF. CDR3 coding DNA: TGTGCCAGCAGTTACTACCAAGAGACCCAGTACTTC.

This clonotype has a count of ten or more. The chain combines TRBV4-3 with TRBJ2-7; 11 positions agree with TRBD2. V gave up 3 bases and J gave up 3 bases; unmatched junction bases: 1. The CDR3 covers 14 residues. Germline-derived CDR1 and CDR2 are LGHNA and YSLEER. CDR3 region: CASSHGTSGYEQYF. CDR3 DNA sequence: TGCGCCAGCAGCCACGGGACTAGCGGCTACGAGCAGTACTTC.

A few counts support this clonotype. The chain is built from TRBV7-9 and TRBJ2-5; 7 nucleotides match TRBD2. Unmatched junction bases numbered 10, after V lost 5 bases and J lost 1 base. The CDR3 runs 16 residues. The germline gives CDR1 SEHNR, CDR2 FQNEAQ (reference sequence). The CDR3: CASSPAAGPIQETQYF. CDR3 in DNA: TGTGCCAGCAGCCCGGCAGCGGGGCCGATCCAAGAGACCCAGTACTTC.

The chain links TRBV28 to TRBJ2-3, with 10 nucleotides matching TRBD2. The germline CDR1 and CDR2 sequences are MDHEN and SYDVKM. Unmatched junction bases numbered 4, after V lost 7 bases and J lost 6 bases. CDR3 length: 13 residues. The CDR3 DNA sequence: TGTGCCAGCACCCTAGCGGGGGTGGATACGCAGTATTTT. It is translated as CASTLAGVDTQYF. The complete variable domain, with remaining parts taken from reference TRBV28 and TRBJ2-3, reads DVKVTQSSRYLVKRTGEKVFLECVQDMDHENMFWYRQDPGLGLRLIYFSYDVKMKEKGDIPEGYSVSREKKERFSLILESASTNQTSMYLCASTLAGVDTQYFGPGTRLTVL.

The rearrangement uses TRBV7-9 and TRBJ2-5; D may be TRBD1 (6 bases). The V end lost 2 bases, the J end lost 5 bases, and 15 bases lay between the germline ends. This CDR3 is built from 15 residues. Germline V gives CDR1 SEHNR, CDR2 FQNEAQ (reference sequence). CDR3 nucleotide sequence: TGTGCCAGCAGCTTAATCGATCAGGGGCAGGAGACCCAGTACTTC. Its protein product is CASSLIDQGQETQYF.

V gene TRBV6-1 combines with J gene TRBJ2-1; 9 bases agree with TRBD2. V lost 6 bases, J lost 3 bases, and 9 bases stayed unmatched. CDR1 and CDR2 (germline): MNHNS, SASEGT. The CDR3 sequence is 16 residues long. In DNA form, the CDR3 reads TGTGCCAGCAGGGGCCTCTCTAGCGGGGACTACAATGAGCAGTTCTTC. Amino acids: CASRGLSSGDYNEQFF.

The rearrangement uses TRBV12-3 or TRBV12-4 and TRBJ1-2; the match to TRBD1 covers 7 bases. V shed 5 bases and J 8 bases; nucleotides not matched to a gene: 11. The CDR3 contains 14 residues. For the CDR3, the DNA is TGTGCCAGCAGTCGGAACAGGGGATCCAGCGGCTACACCTTC. This sequence encodes CASSRNRGSSGYTF.

This clonotype was counted only a few times. The chain combines TRBV20-1 with TRBJ1-3; D gene uncertain. This CDR3 is 14 amino acids long. Trimming shortened V by 0 bases and J by 0 bases, and 6 bases separated the two germline ends. Germline V gene lookup returns CDR1 DFQATT and CDR2 SNEGSKA (reference sequence). Here the CDR3 DNA reads TGCAGTGCTAGAGACCAGATCTCTGGAAACACCATATATTTT. Amino acid sequence: CSARDQISGNTIYF.

This clonotype was seen only a few times. The gene calls are TRBV9 and TRBJ2-2; the D gene is possibly TRBD2 (6 bases). The CDR3 has 14 amino acids. Germline values: CDR1 SGDLS, CDR2 YYNGEE. V lost 3 bases to trimming and J lost 5 bases, with 11 bases between them. The DNA for the CDR3 is TGTGCCAGCAGCGCCGGGAGCGAGACCGGGGAGCTGTTTTTT. This gives the protein CASSAGSETGELFF. The variable domain in full, completed from reference TRBV9 and TRBJ2-2, reads DSGVTQTPKHLITATGQRVTLRCSPRSGDLSVYWYQQSLDQGLQFLIQYYNGEERAKGNILERFSAQQFPDLHSELNLSSLELGDSALYFCASSAGSETGELFFGEGSRLTVL.

This clonotype was counted a few times. This sequence joins TRBV15 and TRBJ2-2; 7 bases line up with TRBD2. The CDR3 has 15 amino acids. Germline V gene sequence: CDR1 LNHNV, CDR2 YYDKDF (reference sequence). V was clipped by 2 bases and J by 4 bases; unmatched bases: 4. The DNA of the CDR3 is TGTGCCACCAGCAGACTAGCGGTGGGCACCGGGGAGCTGTTTTTT. It translates to CATSRLAVGTGELFF.

In its sample, this clonotype was seen a few times. V and J are TRBV4-1 and TRBJ2-7; TRBD2 is a possible D gene (6 bases). The CDR3 covers 14 residues. Germline assignment: CDR1 MGHRA and CDR2 YSYEKL. V gave up 5 bases and J gave up 1 base, with 12 bases separating them. The CDR3 nucleotides are TGCGCCAGCAGCACTACGGCGGGATCCTACGAGCAGTACGTC. Translation gives CASSTTAGSYEQYV.

This clonotype was seen only a few times. The CDR3 DNA is TGTGCCACCAGCTCCCGGGCTTTCACAGATACGCAGTATTTT. Amino acid sequence: CATSSRAFTDTQYF. The chain joins TRBV15 to TRBJ2-3, with D unresolved. V lost 5 bases, J lost 2 bases, and 11 bases lay in between. This CDR3 spans 14 amino acids. Germline V gene data show CDR1 as LNHNV and CDR2 as YYDKDF (reference sequence).